This T cell receptor beta chain was found in a study of cytomegalovirus exposure and HLA in healthy donors. The CDR3 has 15 amino acids. V shed 5 bases, J shed 1 base, and the junction held 5 bases outside the gene matches. Germline V gene lookup returns CDR1 LNHDA and CDR2 SQIVND (reference sequence). This PCR relied on a set of 60 Vbeta primers and 13 Jbeta primers. The table came from immunoSEQ multiplex PCR; TCRdb's copy has only in-frame clones and leaves some out. The data show fewer than 120,000 clones, 65% to 85% seen once. The receptor was isolated from a man in his thirties or forties in good health and CMV-seropositive. This chain connects TRBV19 to TRBJ1-1; 9 bases agree with TRBD1. The sequenced material came from PBMCs. The CDR3 nucleotides are TGTGCCAGTAGTCTACAGGGGGCCTGGAACACTGAAGCTTTCTTT. It specifies CASSLQGAWNTEAFF.